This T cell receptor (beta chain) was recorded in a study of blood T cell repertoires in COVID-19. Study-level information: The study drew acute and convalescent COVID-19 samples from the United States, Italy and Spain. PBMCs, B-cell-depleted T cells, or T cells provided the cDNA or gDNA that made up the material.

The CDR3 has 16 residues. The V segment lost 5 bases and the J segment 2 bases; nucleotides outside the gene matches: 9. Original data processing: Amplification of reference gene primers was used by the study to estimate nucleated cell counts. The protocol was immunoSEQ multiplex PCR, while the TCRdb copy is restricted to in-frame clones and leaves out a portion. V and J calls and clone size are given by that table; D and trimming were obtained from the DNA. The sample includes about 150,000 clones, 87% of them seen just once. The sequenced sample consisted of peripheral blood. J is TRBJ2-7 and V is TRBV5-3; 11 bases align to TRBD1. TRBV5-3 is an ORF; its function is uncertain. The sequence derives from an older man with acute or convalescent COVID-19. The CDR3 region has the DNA TGTGCCAGAAGAACACAGGTGGGACAGGGGGCCTACGAGCAGTACTTC. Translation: CARRTQVGQGAYEQYF.